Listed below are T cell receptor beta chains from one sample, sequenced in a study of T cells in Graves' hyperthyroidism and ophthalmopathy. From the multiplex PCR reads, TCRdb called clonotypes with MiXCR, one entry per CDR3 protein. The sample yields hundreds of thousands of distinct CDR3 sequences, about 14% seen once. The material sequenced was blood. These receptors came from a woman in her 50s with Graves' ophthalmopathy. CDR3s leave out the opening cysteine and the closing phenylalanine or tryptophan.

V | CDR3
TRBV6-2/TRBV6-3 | ASRSRGRLAGNTIY
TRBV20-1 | SANTGTSLNEQF
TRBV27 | ASRVLDRGRLQETQY
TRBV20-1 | SARAVTTGDEAF
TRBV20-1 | SVERGISPLH
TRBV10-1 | ASRRLADYEQY
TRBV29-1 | SVEEIQTFYGYT
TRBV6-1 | ASRPGTGGRGNYGYT
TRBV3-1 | ASSQEQGGTDTQY
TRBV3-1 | ASSLLTGELVYEQY
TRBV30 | AWSLRGGTLGNYGYT
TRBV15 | ATSRDWASGSIYEQY
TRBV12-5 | ASGLVLSEKLL
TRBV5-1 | ASSLDQGSNQPQH
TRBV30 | ASLAGTDYEQY
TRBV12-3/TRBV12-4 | ASSLNALYEQY
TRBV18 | ASSPPGGPSGANVLT
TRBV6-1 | ASSEVFRKWPNTGELF
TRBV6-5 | ASNLLAETTGELF
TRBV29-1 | SARTVGDKNIQY
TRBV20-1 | SARDFSSYNSPLH
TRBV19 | ASSINAVRSEQY